Listed here is a single T cell receptor beta chain. The antigen remains undetermined. Using immunoSEQ multiplex PCR, the repertoire was profiled, and TCRdb retains in-frame clones only, with some absent. The sample carries roughly 1,100,000 clones, around 76% recorded once. These data come from a study of shared clonotypes between healthy human individuals. Study observations and caveats: Naive subsets generally exceeded memory subsets in estimated richness.

The CDR3 has 12 residues. Trimming removed 0 bases at V and 4 bases at J, with 3 bases between. Germline CDR1 and CDR2: KGHSH and LQKENI. Sequenced: memory CD4+ T cells sorted from blood. Subset: CD45RA-negative fraction. The clonotype comes from a man aged 18 to 30 in good health. The gene calls are TRBV18 and TRBJ1-2; D call uncertain. CDR3 DNA: TGTGCCAGCTCACCACCAGGCTATGGCTACACCTTC. Encoded protein: CASSPPGYGYTF.